The next 20 T cell receptor beta chains were all read from a single sample in a study of vaccination effects on CD4 cells after COVID-19. The assay was immunoSEQ multiplex PCR, and TCRdb's table has in-frame clones only and misses some. The sample has 24,000 or so clones, approximately 80% seen once. Expansion of antigen-specific CD4+ T cells with viral peptide pools was carried out by the ViraFEST assay before sequencing. Around day 10 of culture, CD4+ T cells were separated out. By PCR, the person was confirmed to have had SARS-CoV-2 infection between March and December 2020. Their antigen targets remain unknown. Material: CD4+ T cells from PBMCs cultured with HCoV-NL63 spike peptides, obtained before COVID-19 vaccination. Receptors originate from a human donor who had a prior SARS-CoV-2 infection.

This rearrangement joins TRBV6-5 to TRBJ2-3, with 7 bases lining up with TRBD2. Looked up from germline, CDR1 is MNHEY and CDR2 is SVGAGI. The CDR3 length is 12 residues. J lost 11 bases, V lost 6 bases, and 8 bases had no gene match. The CDR3 DNA reads as TGTGCCAGCAGCCCCGCTGGGGGGGGGCAGTATTTT. This gives the protein CASSPAGGGQYF.

V gene TRBV19 combines with J gene TRBJ2-6, with D possibly TRBD2 on 6 matching bases. With 7 bases removed from V and 0 bases from J, the gap between germline ends came to 22 bases. The germline gives CDR1 LNHDA, CDR2 SQIVND (reference sequence). The CDR3 runs 19 residues. The CDR3 nucleotides are TGTGCCAGTAACTTCGGTTCCGGGACTGGCGCCTCTGGGGCCAACGTCCTGACTTTC. Encoded protein: CASNFGSGTGASGANVLTF.

V gene TRBV5-6 combines with J gene TRBJ2-3; 7 bases agree with TRBD1. Trimming removed 3 bases from V and 7 bases from J; junction bases left unmatched: 20. Germline V gene data show CDR1 as SGHDT and CDR2 as YYEEEE. The length of the CDR3 is 18 residues. The CDR3 protein is CASSYISPTGIDGNTQYF. The CDR3 DNA reads as TGTGCCAGCAGCTATATAAGCCCGACAGGGATCGATGGGAATACGCAGTATTTT. Complete variable domain (other parts from reference TRBV5-6 and TRBJ2-3): DAGVTQSPTHLIKTRGQQVTLRCSPKSGHDTVSWYQQALGQGPQFIFQYYEEEERQRGNFPDRFSGHQFPNYSSELNVNALLLGDSALYLCASSYISPTGIDGNTQYFGPGTRLTVL.

J is TRBJ2-7 and V is TRBV7-3; 8 nucleotides line up with TRBD2. Germline CDR1 reads SGHTA; CDR2 reads FQGTGA. CDR3 length: 13 amino acids. Trimming took 2 bases from V and 7 from J; bases not matched to a gene: 4. The CDR3 loop reads CASSLLAGGEQYF. In DNA, the CDR3 is TGTGCCAGCAGCTTACTAGCGGGCGGAGAGCAGTACTTC.

This rearrangement joins TRBV5-1 to TRBJ1-1, with TRBD1 matching 10 bases. The CDR3 sequence is 15 residues long. The V segment lost 7 bases and the J segment 2 bases; nucleotides outside the gene matches: 8. Germline values: CDR1 SGHRS, CDR2 YFSETQ. The CDR3 DNA sequence: TGCGCCAGCCAAAGACAGGGGGCTTTAAACACTGAAGCTTTCTTT. This gives the protein CASQRQGALNTEAFF.

The rearrangement joins TRBV5-1 to TRBJ2-3, with D possibly TRBD1 on 6 matching bases. The CDR3 extends over 14 amino acids. From germline, CDR1 is SGHRS and CDR2 YFSETQ. V lost 4 bases, J lost 4 bases, and 13 bases lay in between. CDR3 coding DNA: TGCGCCAGCAGCCGAGAACAGGGCCCAGATACGCAGTATTTT. It specifies CASSREQGPDTQYF.

J is TRBJ1-3 and V is TRBV5-1, with D possibly TRBD1 on 5 matching bases. With 4 bases removed from V and 4 bases from J, the gap between germline ends came to 15 bases. CDR1 is SGHRS, CDR2 YFSETQ, per germline. This CDR3 has 15 residues. In DNA form, the CDR3 reads TGCGCCAGCAGCCGGGGAGGGACGGAGGGAAACACCATATATTTT. This codes for CASSRGGTEGNTIYF.

V is TRBV15 and J is TRBJ2-1, with a weak D call TRBD1 (6 bases). Germline V gene lookup returns CDR1 LNHNV and CDR2 YYDKDF (reference sequence). The CDR3 is 13 amino acids. V lost 5 bases to trimming and J lost 13 bases, with 18 bases between them. This chain's CDR3 is CATSVDRFLHQFF. The CDR3 DNA sequence: TGTGCCACCAGCGTAGACAGGTTCCTCCACCAGTTCTTC.

This clone was seen a few times. The chain recombines TRBV24-1 with TRBJ1-3; D is unresolved. The CDR3 runs 13 residues. Germline assignment: CDR1 KGHDR and CDR2 SFDVKD. Between the trimmed V and J ends, which lost 8 bases and 4 bases, there was a span of 11 bases. The CDR3 loop is CATTPTGGNTIYF. CDR3 coding DNA: TGTGCCACCACTCCAACCGGGGGAAACACCATATATTTT.

The chain has TRBV5-4 and TRBJ2-7; D remains ambiguous. This CDR3 has 14 residues. CDR1 and CDR2 (germline): SGHNT, YYREEE (reference sequence). V was clipped by 2 bases and J by 0 bases, with 9 bases between them. The CDR3 loop is CASSFTPVSYEQYF. The CDR3 nucleotides are TGTGCCAGCAGCTTTACTCCAGTCTCCTACGAGCAGTACTTC.

V is TRBV7-2 and J is TRBJ1-2; TRBD1 aligns across 7 bases. Germline trimming cut 5 bases from V and 4 bases from J; bases unmatched to any gene: 10. This CDR3 is 15 amino acids long. The germline CDR1 and CDR2 sequences are SGHTA and FQGNSA. CDR3 amino acids: CASSLTGQGGYGYTF. The CDR3 nucleotides read TGTGCCAGCAGCCTAACCGGGCAGGGGGGCTATGGCTACACCTTC.

The rearrangement links TRBV4-3 to TRBJ2-1, with D possibly TRBD1 on 5 matching bases. V lost 5 bases, J lost 8 bases, and 13 bases lay in between. The length of the CDR3 is 13 residues. The germline CDR1 and CDR2 sequences are LGHNA and YSLEER. The CDR3 sequence is CASSEGVGYEQFF. DNA of the CDR3: TGCGCCAGCAGCGAAGGGGTAGGGTATGAGCAGTTCTTC.

The rearrangement uses TRBV2 and TRBJ1-2; tentative D call: TRBD1 (5 bases). V lost 5 bases, J lost 2 bases, and 15 bases lay in between. Germline V gives CDR1 SNHLY, CDR2 FYNNEI. This CDR3 is 15 amino acids long. CDR3 sequence reads: CASSLLGTGNYGYTF. For the CDR3, the DNA is TGTGCCAGCAGTCTACTTGGGACTGGCAACTATGGCTACACCTTC. The full variable domain, its missing parts supplied by reference TRBV2 and TRBJ1-2, is EPEVTQTPSHQVTQMGQEVILRCVPISNHLYFYWYRQILGQKVEFLVSFYNNEISEKSEIFDDQFSVERPDGSNFTLKIRSTKLEDSAMYFCASSLLGTGNYGYTFGSGTRLTVV.

The chain has TRBV3-1 (or the pseudogene TRBV3-2) and TRBJ2-3, with D hard to call. Trimming removed 2 bases from V and 7 bases from J, with 4 bases in between. This CDR3 contains 11 residues. Germline V lookup: CDR1 LGHDT, CDR2 YNNKEL (reference sequence). This CDR3 reads CASSQYNTQYF. CDR3 coding DNA: TGTGCCAGCAGCCAATATAATACGCAGTATTTT.

The chain recombines TRBV5-1 with TRBJ2-4; the D call may be TRBD1 or TRBD2 (6 bases each). Germline lookup yields CDR1 SGHRS and CDR2 YFSETQ. The CDR3 length is 14 residues. The V gene lost 0 bases and the J gene lost 7 bases, with 11 bases spanning the gap. CDR3 sequence: CASSLVEGGNIQYF. The CDR3 coding sequence is TGCGCCAGCAGCTTGGTGGAAGGGGGGAACATTCAGTACTTC.

V gene TRBV5-6 combines with J gene TRBJ1-2; no clear D gene. Germline-derived CDR1 and CDR2 are SGHDT and YYEEEE. The CDR3 runs 15 residues. V gave up 3 bases and J gave up 6 bases, with 18 bases separating them. CDR3 nucleotide sequence: TGTGCCAGCAGCTCGATGACACTCCTTCTTAATGGCTACACCTTC. It translates to CASSSMTLLLNGYTF. Full variable domain (rest looked up from reference TRBV5-6 and TRBJ1-2): DAGVTQSPTHLIKTRGQQVTLRCSPKSGHDTVSWYQQALGQGPQFIFQYYEEEERQRGNFPDRFSGHQFPNYSSELNVNALLLGDSALYLCASSSMTLLLNGYTFGSGTRLTVV.

This chain connects TRBV5-1 to TRBJ2-3; no firm D call. The length of the CDR3 is 13 residues. CDR1 and CDR2 (germline): SGHRS, YFSETQ. The V gene lost 0 bases and the J gene lost 2 bases, with 4 bases spanning the gap. The CDR3 loop is CASSLDLTDTQYF. CDR3 nucleotide sequence: TGCGCCAGCAGCTTGGATCTCACAGATACGCAGTATTTT.

This sequence joins TRBV5-1 and TRBJ2-1; 12 bases fit TRBD2. This CDR3 region has 17 residues. The trim removed 4 bases at V and 5 bases at J, leaving 10 bases unmatched. Germline CDR1 SGHRS, CDR2 YFSETQ. The CDR3 is CASSQGLAGPRDNEQFF. CDR3 DNA: TGCGCCAGCAGCCAAGGACTAGCGGGACCCCGCGACAATGAGCAGTTCTTC.

The chain links TRBV2 to TRBJ1-2; 8 bases match TRBD1. Germline V gene data show CDR1 as SNHLY and CDR2 as FYNNEI. The CDR3 runs to 18 residues. The junction had 9 bases not matched to a gene; V was cut back by 0 bases and J by 0 bases. The CDR3: CASSEALGRGPTNYGYTF. For the CDR3, the DNA is TGTGCCAGCAGTGAAGCGCTAGGCAGGGGGCCAACTAACTATGGCTACACCTTC.

The chain joins TRBV28 to TRBJ2-4; the D gene is possibly TRBD1 (7 bases). Trimming left V 11 bases short and J 7 bases short, with 18 bases between. The V gene's germline CDR1 is MDHEN and CDR2 SYDVKM. The CDR3 runs 13 residues. DNA of the CDR3: TGTGCCGGGGCAAAGGGGGCGGGGAACATTCAGTACTTC. It is translated as CAGAKGAGNIQYF.